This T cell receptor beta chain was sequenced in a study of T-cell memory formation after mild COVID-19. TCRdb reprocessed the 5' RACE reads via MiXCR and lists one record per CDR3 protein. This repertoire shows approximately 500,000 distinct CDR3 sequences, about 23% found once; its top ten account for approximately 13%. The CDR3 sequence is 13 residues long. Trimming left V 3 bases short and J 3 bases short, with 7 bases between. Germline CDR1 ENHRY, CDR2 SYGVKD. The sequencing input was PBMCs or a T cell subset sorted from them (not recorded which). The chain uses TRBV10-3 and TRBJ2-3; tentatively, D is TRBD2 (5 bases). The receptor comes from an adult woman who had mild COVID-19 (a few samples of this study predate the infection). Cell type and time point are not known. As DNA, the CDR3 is TGTGCCATCAGTGATCGGGGAACAGATACGCAGTATTTT. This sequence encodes CAISDRGTDTQYF.